Shown below are 23 T cell receptor beta chains from a single sample sequenced in a study of cytomegalovirus exposure and HLA in healthy donors. Primers included in the PCR were 60 Vbeta and 13 Jbeta primers. The data were produced by immunoSEQ multiplex PCR, yet TCRdb's version contains in-frame clones alone and is incomplete. In total, the table holds 200,000 to 250,000 clones. Sequenced material: PBMCs. The receptors originated from a girl aged 2-10 years in good health and CMV-seropositive.

The rearrangement links TRBV2 to TRBJ2-2, with TRBD2 matching 11 bases. The CDR3 sequence is 16 residues long. V was pared by 6 bases and J by 1 base, with 4 bases of the junction left unmatched. Germline-derived CDR1 and CDR2 are SNHLY and FYNNEI. The CDR3 loop is CASSHGLAGNTGELFF. CDR3 DNA sequence: TGTGCCAGCAGCCACGGACTAGCGGGGAACACCGGGGAGCTGTTTTTT.

The rearrangement uses TRBV7-9 and TRBJ1-4; 7 positions agree with TRBD1. Germline assignment: CDR1 SEHNR and CDR2 FQNEAQ (reference sequence). The CDR3 is 15 residues long. V shed 5 bases, J shed 6 bases, and the junction held 9 bases outside the gene matches. The CDR3 bases are TGTGCCAGCAGCATCGGGACAGCAGGAGATGAAAAACTGTTTTTT. Encoded protein: CASSIGTAGDEKLFF.

This rearrangement joins TRBV19 to TRBJ2-3, with D tentatively TRBD2 (6 bases). This CDR3 contains 17 residues. The germline V and J ends were trimmed by 3 bases and 0 bases, with 16 bases remaining between them. Germline V gives CDR1 LNHDA, CDR2 SQIVND (reference sequence). The CDR3 nucleotides are TGTGCCAGTAGTATCCTACCGGGACTCACTAGCACAGATACGCAGTATTTT. Its protein is CASSILPGLTSTDTQYF.

V is TRBV5-1 and J is TRBJ1-1, with D maybe TRBD1 (6 bases). With 2 bases removed from V and 0 bases from J, the gap between germline ends came to 11 bases. The CDR3 is 15 residues long. The germline V gene encodes CDR1 SGHRS and CDR2 YFSETQ. For the CDR3, the DNA is TGCGCCAGCAGCTTCGGACAGCTCATGAACACTGAAGCTTTCTTT. Residues: CASSFGQLMNTEAFF.

The rearrangement joins TRBV13 to TRBJ2-5, with 9 bases that match TRBD2. This CDR3 is 15 amino acids long. Trimming cost V 2 bases and J 3 bases; bases outside gene matches: 4. Germline V gene lookup returns CDR1 PRHDT and CDR2 FYEKMQ (reference sequence). Here the CDR3 reads CASSLTVAGEETQYF. CDR3 bases: TGTGCCAGCAGCTTAACGGTAGCGGGAGAAGAGACCCAGTACTTC.

The chain links TRBV28 to TRBJ1-3, with unresolved D. Germline-derived CDR1 and CDR2 are MDHEN and SYDVKM. V gave up 9 bases and J gave up 0 bases, with 18 bases separating them. This CDR3 has 16 residues. CDR3 bases: TGTGCCAGTAGACTGTCCATGACGACCTCTGGAAACACCATATATTTT. Encoded protein: CASRLSMTTSGNTIYF.

The chain recombines TRBV7-9 with TRBJ1-1; 7 bases line up with TRBD1. J was trimmed by 1 base and V by 5 bases; bases with no gene match: 4. In germline, CDR1 is SEHNR, CDR2 FQNEAQ (reference sequence). The CDR3 totals 14 residues. The CDR3 region is CASSPRQGNTEAFF. The CDR3 DNA follows: TGTGCCAGCAGCCCGCGACAGGGGAACACTGAAGCTTTCTTT.

V and J are TRBV6-1 and TRBJ2-7; D perhaps matches TRBD1 (6 bases). The germline V gene encodes CDR1 MNHNS and CDR2 SASEGT. The CDR3 loop spans 14 amino acids. V was pared by 4 bases and J by 1 base, with 11 bases between. CDR3 nucleotide sequence: TGTGCCAGCAGTGCCTTGGACAGTTCCTACGAGCAGTACTTC. Its protein is CASSALDSSYEQYF.

The chain carries TRBV14 and TRBJ2-1, with D perhaps matching TRBD1 (6 bases). Germline values: CDR1 SGHDN, CDR2 FVKESK. The CDR3 totals 14 residues. V was clipped by 3 bases and J by 9 bases, with 15 bases between them. Here the CDR3 DNA reads TGTGCCAGCAGCCACAGGGGTTTCATCGTTGAGCAGTTCTTC. This codes for CASSHRGFIVEQFF.

The CDR3 region has the DNA TGTGCCAGCACAGGACTAGCGGGTATTGAGCAGTTCTTC. It specifies CASTGLAGIEQFF. The genes are TRBV27 and TRBJ2-1; 11 bases are a match to TRBD2. This CDR3 spans 13 amino acids. V dropped 7 bases and J dropped 9; count of bases not matched to a gene: 5. Germline CDR1 reads MNHEY; CDR2 reads SMNVEV (reference sequence).

This chain links TRBV27 with TRBJ1-1; D gene ambiguous. The length of the CDR3 is 15 residues. V shed 6 bases and J shed 1 base, with 15 bases lying between them. Per germline, CDR1 MNHEY and CDR2 SMNVEV (reference sequence). CDR3 region: CASRIGTGGNTEAFF. DNA of the CDR3: TGTGCCAGCAGAATAGGAACGGGAGGGAACACTGAAGCTTTCTTT.

The chain employs TRBV6-5 and TRBJ2-7, with D perhaps matching TRBD2 (5 bases). The germline V gene has CDR1 MNHEY and CDR2 SVGAGI. The length of the CDR3 is 11 residues. Deletions cut 7 bases from V and 1 base from J, with 5 bases between. The CDR3 DNA follows: TGTGCCAGCACGGGATCCTACGAGCAGTACTTC. It specifies CASTGSYEQYF.

This chain's CDR3 is CASSPTEGSGYEQYF. DNA for the CDR3: TGTGCCAGCTCACCGACGGAAGGCTCGGGGTACGAGCAGTACTTC. This chain connects TRBV18 to TRBJ2-7; perhaps TRBD2 as D (5 bases). V was clipped by 3 bases and J by 4 bases, with 16 bases between them. The CDR3 is made up of 15 amino acids. The germline gives CDR1 KGHSH, CDR2 LQKENI.

The chain carries TRBV4-1 and TRBJ2-1; a possible D gene is TRBD1 (6 bases). The germline V and J ends were trimmed by 1 base and 8 bases, with 15 bases remaining between them. CDR1 and CDR2 (germline): MGHRA, YSYEKL. This CDR3 has 15 amino acids. This chain's CDR3 is CASSQGSVRGHEQFF. The CDR3 DNA is TGCGCCAGCAGCCAAGGGTCGGTCAGGGGCCATGAGCAGTTCTTC.

V gene TRBV2 combines with J gene TRBJ2-7; D is uncertain. The CDR3 contains 12 residues. Germline CDR1 is SNHLY and CDR2 is FYNNEI. V was clipped by 3 bases and J by 4 bases, with 7 bases between them. Written as DNA, the CDR3 is TGTGCCAGCAGTGACGGTCTTTACGAGCAGTACTTC. As protein: CASSDGLYEQYF.

The chain uses TRBV15 and TRBJ2-3; D call uncertain. From germline, CDR1 is LNHNV and CDR2 YYDKDF (reference sequence). The CDR3 is 13 amino acids. V was clipped by 0 bases and J by 6 bases, with 7 bases between them. CDR3 amino acids: CATSREVADTQYF. DNA of the CDR3: TGTGCCACCAGCAGAGAAGTCGCGGATACGCAGTATTTT. The full variable domain, completed using reference TRBV15 and TRBJ2-3, is DAMVIQNPRYQVTQFGKPVTLSCSQTLNHNVMYWYQQKSSQAPKLLFHYYDKDFNNEADTPDNFQSRRPNTSFCFLDIRSPGLGDTAMYLCATSREVADTQYFGPGTRLTVL.

The chain has TRBV30 and TRBJ2-5; the match to TRBD2 covers 11 bases. The CDR3 loop spans 14 amino acids. Germline CDR1 is GTSNPN and CDR2 is SVGIG (reference sequence). Germline trimming cut 5 bases from V and 7 bases from J; bases unmatched to any gene: 9. CDR3 sequence reads: CAWGFGTSGGTQYF. In DNA, the CDR3 is TGTGCCTGGGGTTTCGGGACTAGCGGAGGGACCCAGTACTTC.

The chain couples TRBV11-2 to TRBJ1-4; 7 bases agree with TRBD1. There are 16 residues in the CDR3. The junction had 9 bases not matched to a gene; V was cut back by 8 bases and J by 0 bases. Germline assignment: CDR1 SGHAT and CDR2 FQNNGV. The CDR3 nucleotides read TGTGCCAGCCAGCGACAGGGACTTGCAACTAATGAAAAACTGTTTTTT. Encoded protein: CASQRQGLATNEKLFF. Full variable domain (missing parts from reference TRBV11-2 and TRBJ1-4): EAGVAQSPRYKIIEKRQSVAFWCNPISGHATLYWYQQILGQGPKLLIQFQNNGVVDDSQLPKDRFSAERLKGVDSTLKIQPAKLEDSAVYLCASQRQGLATNEKLFFGSGTQLSVL.

This chain links TRBV19 with TRBJ2-7; 7 nucleotides align to TRBD2. V was pared by 6 bases and J by 0 bases, with 8 bases of the junction left unmatched. This CDR3 contains 15 residues. The germline V gene encodes CDR1 LNHDA and CDR2 SQIVND (reference sequence). This CDR3 reads CASRTSSGHSYEQYF. The DNA for the CDR3 is TGTGCCAGTAGAACTTCTAGCGGCCACTCCTACGAGCAGTACTTC.

Points on this clone: A read error is likely, as this CDR3 ends without the conserved phenylalanine or tryptophan. J is TRBJ1-1 and V is TRBV29-1; D not resolved. The germline gives CDR1 SQVTM, CDR2 ANQGSEA. CDR3 length equals 14 residues. Trimming took off 4 bases at V and 1 base at J, with 13 bases between the two ends. The CDR3: CSVGRKLSNTEAFL. The CDR3 bases are TGCAGCGTTGGCAGGAAACTTTCGAACACTGAAGCTTTCCTT.

This rearrangement joins TRBV10-2 to TRBJ2-7, with TRBD2 identical over 7 bases. The junction had 1 base not matched to a gene; V was cut back by 5 bases and J by 0 bases. CDR1 is WSHSY and CDR2 is SAAADI in the germline V gene. The CDR3 length is 13 residues. CDR3 coding DNA: TGCGCCAGCAGTCCTAGCGGCTCCTACGAGCAGTACTTC. It codes for CASSPSGSYEQYF.

The CDR3 reads CAISDDRGNSPLHF. CDR3 DNA sequence: TGTGCCATCAGTGACGACAGGGGTAATTCACCCCTCCACTTT. The V gene is TRBV10-3, the J gene TRBJ1-6, with TRBD1 matching 8 bases. The CDR3 contains 14 residues. V dropped 3 bases and J dropped 6; count of bases not matched to a gene: 1. CDR1 and CDR2 (germline): ENHRY, SYGVKD.

This rearrangement joins TRBV6-1 to TRBJ2-1; a weak D match, TRBD2 (6 bases). The V end was cut by 6 bases, the J end by 7 bases, with 13 bases between. The CDR3 totals 13 residues. The germline V gene encodes CDR1 MNHNS and CDR2 SASEGT. This chain's CDR3 is CASRRDILNEQFF. The CDR3 DNA reads as TGTGCCAGCAGGCGGGATATTCTAAATGAGCAGTTCTTC.